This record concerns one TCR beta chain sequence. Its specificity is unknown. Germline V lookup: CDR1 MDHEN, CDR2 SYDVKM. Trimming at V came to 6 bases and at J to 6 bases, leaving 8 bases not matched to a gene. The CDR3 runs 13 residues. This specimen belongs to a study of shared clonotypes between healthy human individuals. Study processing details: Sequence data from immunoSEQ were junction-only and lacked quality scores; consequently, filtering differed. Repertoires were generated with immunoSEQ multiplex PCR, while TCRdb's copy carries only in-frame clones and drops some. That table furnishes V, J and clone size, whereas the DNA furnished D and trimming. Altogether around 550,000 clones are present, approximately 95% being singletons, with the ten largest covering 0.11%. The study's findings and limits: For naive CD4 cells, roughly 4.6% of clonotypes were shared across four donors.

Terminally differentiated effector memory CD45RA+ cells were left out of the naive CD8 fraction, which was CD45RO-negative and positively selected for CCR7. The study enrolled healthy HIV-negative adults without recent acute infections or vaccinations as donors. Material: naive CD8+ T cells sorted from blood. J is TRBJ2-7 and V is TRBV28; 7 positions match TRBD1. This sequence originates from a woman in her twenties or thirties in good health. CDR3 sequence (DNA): TGTGCCAGCAGCCTGACAGGGCTCGGCGAGCAGTACTTC. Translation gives CASSLTGLGEQYF.